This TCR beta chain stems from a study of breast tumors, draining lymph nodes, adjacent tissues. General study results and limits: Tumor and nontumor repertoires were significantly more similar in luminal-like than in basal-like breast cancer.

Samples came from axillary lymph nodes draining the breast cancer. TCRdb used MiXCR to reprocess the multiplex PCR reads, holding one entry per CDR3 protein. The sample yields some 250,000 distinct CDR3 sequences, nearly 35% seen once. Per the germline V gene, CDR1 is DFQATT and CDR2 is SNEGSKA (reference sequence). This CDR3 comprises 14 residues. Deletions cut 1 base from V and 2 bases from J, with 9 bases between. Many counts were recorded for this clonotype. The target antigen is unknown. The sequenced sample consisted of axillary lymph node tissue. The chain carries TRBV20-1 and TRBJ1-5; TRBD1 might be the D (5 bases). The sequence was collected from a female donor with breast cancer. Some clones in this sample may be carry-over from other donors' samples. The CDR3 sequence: CSARAGRGNQPQHF. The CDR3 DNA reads TGCAGTGCTAGAGCGGGCAGGGGCAATCAGCCCCAGCATTTT.